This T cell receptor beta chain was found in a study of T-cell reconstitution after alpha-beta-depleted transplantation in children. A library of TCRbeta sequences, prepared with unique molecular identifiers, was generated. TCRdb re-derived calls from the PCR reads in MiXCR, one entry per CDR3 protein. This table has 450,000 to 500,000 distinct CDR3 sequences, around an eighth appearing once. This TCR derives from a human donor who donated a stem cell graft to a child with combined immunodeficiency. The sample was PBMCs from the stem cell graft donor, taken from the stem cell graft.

The CDR3 DNA reads as TGCGCCAGCAGCTTGAGCCAGGGCTACGAGCAGTACTTC. Its translation: CASSLSQGYEQYF. The V and J genes are TRBV5-1 and TRBJ2-7; D perhaps matches TRBD1 (5 bases). Germline CDR1 reads SGHRS; CDR2 reads YFSETQ. The CDR3 has 13 amino acids. V lost 1 base to trimming and J lost 3 bases, with 8 bases between them.